A selection of T cell receptor beta chains follows, all from one sample in a study of cytomegalovirus exposure and HLA in healthy donors. Produced via immunoSEQ multiplex PCR; TCRdb's table is partial and in-frame only. The sample lists about 130,000 clones, roughly two thirds occurring once. The source material was PBMCs. The receptors come from a man aged 25 to 40 in good health and CMV-seropositive. Both conserved end residues are part of each CDR3. A D gene is named only where the DNA matches it firmly. Rows may omit the clone size; those that give it use once, few, many or a size class.

v_gene: TRBV4-1; j_gene: TRBJ2-3; abundance: .; d_gene: .; CDR3aa: CASSQVSSTDTQYF; CDR3nt: TGCGCCAGCAGCCAAGTTTCGAGCACAGATACGCAGTATTTT
v_gene: TRBV11-2; j_gene: TRBJ2-7; abundance: .; d_gene: .; CDR3aa: CASSLVGGAYEQYF; CDR3nt: TGTGCCAGCAGCTTAGTGGGGGGAGCCTACGAGCAGTACTTC
v_gene: TRBV27; j_gene: TRBJ2-5; abundance: few; d_gene: .; CDR3aa: CASRPEALQETQYF; CDR3nt: TGTGCCAGCAGACCAGAGGCGCTACAAGAGACCCAGTACTTC
v_gene: TRBV5-6; j_gene: TRBJ2-7; abundance: .; d_gene: .; CDR3aa: CASSPGPRGYEQYF; CDR3nt: TGTGCCAGCAGCCCTGGCCCAAGGGGTTACGAGCAGTACTTC
v_gene: TRBV9; j_gene: TRBJ2-3; abundance: .; d_gene: .; CDR3aa: CASSPDGGPGGTQYF; CDR3nt: TGTGCCAGCAGTCCAGACGGGGGTCCCGGGGGTACGCAGTATTTT
v_gene: TRBV29-1; j_gene: TRBJ2-5; abundance: .; d_gene: .; CDR3aa: CSVDANLQETQYF; CDR3nt: TGCAGCGTTGACGCGAACCTGCAAGAGACCCAGTACTTC
v_gene: TRBV18; j_gene: TRBJ1-4; abundance: .; d_gene: .; CDR3aa: CASSPRASGEKLFF; CDR3nt: TGTGCCAGCTCACCAAGAGCCAGCGGTGAAAAACTGTTTTTT
v_gene: TRBV15; j_gene: TRBJ2-1; abundance: .; d_gene: TRBD2; CDR3aa: CATSRAGGFNEQFF; CDR3nt: TGTGCCACCAGCAGAGCGGGAGGGTTCAATGAGCAGTTCTTC
v_gene: TRBV7-8; j_gene: TRBJ1-2; abundance: .; d_gene: .; CDR3aa: CASILVGGANYDYTF; CDR3nt: TGTGCCAGCATCCTTGTGGGAGGGGCTAACTATGACTACACCTTC
v_gene: TRBV4-1; j_gene: TRBJ1-3; abundance: few; d_gene: .; CDR3aa: CASSPTGSSGNTIYF; CDR3nt: TGCGCCAGCAGTCCGACAGGCAGCTCTGGAAACACCATATATTTT
v_gene: TRBV7-7; j_gene: TRBJ1-1; abundance: few; d_gene: TRBD1; CDR3aa: CASSFGQGTEAFF; CDR3nt: TGTGCTAGCAGCTTTGGACAGGGCACTGAAGCTTTCTTT
v_gene: TRBV7-8; j_gene: TRBJ2-7; abundance: .; d_gene: TRBD2; CDR3aa: CASSLGAKREGYEQYF; CDR3nt: TGTGCCAGCAGCTTAGGTGCGAAGCGGGAGGGCTACGAGCAGTACTTC
v_gene: TRBV2; j_gene: TRBJ2-7; abundance: few; d_gene: TRBD2; CDR3aa: CASKTSGSSYEQYF; CDR3nt: TGTGCCAGCAAAACTAGCGGGAGTTCCTACGAGCAGTACTTC
v_gene: TRBV6-1; j_gene: TRBJ2-3; abundance: few; d_gene: TRBD2; CDR3aa: CASDGTSGGADTQYF; CDR3nt: TGTGCCAGCGATGGGACTAGCGGGGGGGCAGATACGCAGTATTTT
v_gene: TRBV6-5; j_gene: TRBJ2-3; abundance: .; d_gene: .; CDR3aa: CASHGLDGTDTQYF; CDR3nt: TGTGCCAGCCACGGACTTGACGGCACAGATACGCAGTATTTT
v_gene: TRBV2; j_gene: TRBJ1-4; abundance: .; d_gene: .; CDR3aa: CASSESEGATNEKLFF; CDR3nt: TGTGCCAGCAGTGAAAGCGAGGGGGCAACTAATGAAAAACTGTTTTTT
v_gene: TRBV7-9; j_gene: TRBJ1-2; abundance: .; d_gene: TRBD1; CDR3aa: CASSPGQGYGYTF; CDR3nt: TGTGCCAGCAGCCCGGGACAGGGCTATGGCTACACCTTC
v_gene: TRBV19; j_gene: TRBJ2-5; abundance: once; d_gene: .; CDR3aa: CASSYPGAFQETQYF; CDR3nt: TGTGCCAGTAGTTACCCAGGCGCCTTCCAAGAGACCCAGTACTTC
v_gene: TRBV18; j_gene: TRBJ2-7; abundance: few; d_gene: .; CDR3aa: CASSPWERGGTYEQYF; CDR3nt: TGTGCCAGCTCACCATGGGAGAGGGGCGGGACCTACGAGCAGTACTTC
v_gene: TRBV11-2; j_gene: TRBJ2-5; abundance: .; d_gene: .; CDR3aa: CASSLPQGANLQETQYF; CDR3nt: TGTGCCAGCAGCTTACCACAGGGCGCAAACCTACAAGAGACCCAGTACTTC
v_gene: TRBV18; j_gene: TRBJ2-5; abundance: .; d_gene: .; CDR3aa: CASSPMRAEETQYF; CDR3nt: TGTGCCAGCTCACCCATGCGGGCGGAAGAGACCCAGTACTTC
v_gene: TRBV7-4; j_gene: TRBJ2-1; abundance: few; d_gene: TRBD2; CDR3aa: CASSWRTSGRHPSSYNEQFF; CDR3nt: TGTGCCAGCAGCTGGAGGACTAGCGGGAGGCATCCTAGCTCCTACAATGAGCAGTTCTTC
v_gene: TRBV7-9; j_gene: TRBJ2-1; abundance: .; d_gene: TRBD1; CDR3aa: CASSPDEIAGTGVNEQFF; CDR3nt: TGTGCCAGCAGCCCAGATGAGATTGCCGGGACAGGGGTCAATGAGCAGTTCTTC
v_gene: TRBV5-4; j_gene: TRBJ2-2; abundance: .; d_gene: TRBD1; CDR3aa: CASRPTGGSYTGELFF; CDR3nt: TGTGCCAGCAGGCCAACAGGGGGCAGTTACACCGGGGAGCTGTTTTTT
v_gene: TRBV4-2; j_gene: TRBJ2-1; abundance: .; d_gene: TRBD1; CDR3aa: CASSTDRGSYNEQFF; CDR3nt: TGTGCCAGCAGCACGGACAGGGGGTCCTACAATGAGCAGTTCTTC
v_gene: TRBV5-4; j_gene: TRBJ2-7; abundance: .; d_gene: TRBD1; CDR3aa: CASSVDRVGEQYF; CDR3nt: TGTGCCAGCAGCGTTGACAGGGTAGGCGAGCAGTACTTC